The entry that follows covers one T cell receptor (beta chain) sequence. This sample was included in a study of T cell responses to AZD1222 COVID-19 vaccine. From germline, CDR1 is SGHRS and CDR2 YFSETQ. V was pared by 5 bases and J by 7 bases, with 9 bases between. The CDR3 covers 11 residues. Sequenced by immunoSEQ multiplex PCR; TCRdb stores in-frame clones only, minus some. The sample has tens of thousands of clones, around 89% seen once. V is TRBV5-1 and J is TRBJ1-1; D not certain. The clonotype was recovered from an adult in good health. Here the sequenced sample was peripheral blood, taken on day 0 of AZD1222 vaccination. CDR3 DNA sequence: TGCGCCAGCAGAATTGAAGGTGAAGCTTTCTTT. Amino acids: CASRIEGEAFF.